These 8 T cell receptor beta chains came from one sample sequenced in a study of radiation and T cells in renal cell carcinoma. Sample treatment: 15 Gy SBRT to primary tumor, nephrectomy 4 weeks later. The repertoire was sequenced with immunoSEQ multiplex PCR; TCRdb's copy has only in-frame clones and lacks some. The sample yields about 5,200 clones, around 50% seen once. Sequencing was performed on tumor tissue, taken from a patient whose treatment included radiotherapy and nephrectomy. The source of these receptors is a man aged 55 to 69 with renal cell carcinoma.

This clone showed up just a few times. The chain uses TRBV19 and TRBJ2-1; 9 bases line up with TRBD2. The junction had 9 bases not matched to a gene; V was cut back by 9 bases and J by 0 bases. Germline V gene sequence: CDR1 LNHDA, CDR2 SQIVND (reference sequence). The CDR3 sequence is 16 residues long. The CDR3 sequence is CASQALAGASYNEQFF. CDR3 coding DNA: TGTGCCAGCCAAGCCTTAGCGGGAGCCTCCTACAATGAGCAGTTCTTC.

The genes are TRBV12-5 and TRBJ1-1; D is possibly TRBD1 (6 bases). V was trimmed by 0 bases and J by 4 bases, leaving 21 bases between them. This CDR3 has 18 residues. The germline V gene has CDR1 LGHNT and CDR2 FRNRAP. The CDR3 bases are TGTGCTAGTGGTTTGGTGAGTGCGGGGGGCGCGGTGGGCACTGAAGCTTTCTTT. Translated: CASGLVSAGGAVGTEAFF.

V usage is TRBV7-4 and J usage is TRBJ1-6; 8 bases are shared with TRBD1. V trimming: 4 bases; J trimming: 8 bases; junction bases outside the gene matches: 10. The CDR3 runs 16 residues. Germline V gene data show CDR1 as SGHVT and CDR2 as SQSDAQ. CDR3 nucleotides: TGTGCCAGCAGCTCGTCCGGGACAGGACCTTATTCACCCCTCCACTTT. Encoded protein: CASSSSGTGPYSPLHF.

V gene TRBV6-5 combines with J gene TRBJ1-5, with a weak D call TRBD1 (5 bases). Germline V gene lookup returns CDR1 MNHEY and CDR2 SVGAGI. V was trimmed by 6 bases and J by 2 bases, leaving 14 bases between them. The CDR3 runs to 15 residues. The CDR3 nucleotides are TGTGCCAGCAGCATGACAGCTGCGGGCAATCAGCCCCAGCATTTT. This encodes CASSMTAAGNQPQHF.

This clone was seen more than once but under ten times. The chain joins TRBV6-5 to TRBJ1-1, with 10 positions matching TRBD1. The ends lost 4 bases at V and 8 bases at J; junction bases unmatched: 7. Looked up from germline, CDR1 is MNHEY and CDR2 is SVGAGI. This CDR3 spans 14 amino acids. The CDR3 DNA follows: TGTGCCAGCAGTTTGCTCGGGACAGGGGCAGAAGCTTTCTTT. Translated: CASSLLGTGAEAFF.

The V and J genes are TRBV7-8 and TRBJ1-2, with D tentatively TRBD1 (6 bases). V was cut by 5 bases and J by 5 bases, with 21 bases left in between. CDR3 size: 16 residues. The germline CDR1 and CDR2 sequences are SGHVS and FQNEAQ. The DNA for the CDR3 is TGTGCCAGCAGCCAGGGCCCCCAGGGGCCCATGTATGGCTACACCTTC. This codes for CASSQGPQGPMYGYTF.

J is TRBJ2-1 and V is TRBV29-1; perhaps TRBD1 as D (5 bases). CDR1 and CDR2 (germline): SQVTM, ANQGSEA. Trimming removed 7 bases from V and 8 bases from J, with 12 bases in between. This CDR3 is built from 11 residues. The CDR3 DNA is TGCAGCGCCTTAGGGGTCCATGAGCAGTTCTTC. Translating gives CSALGVHEQFF.

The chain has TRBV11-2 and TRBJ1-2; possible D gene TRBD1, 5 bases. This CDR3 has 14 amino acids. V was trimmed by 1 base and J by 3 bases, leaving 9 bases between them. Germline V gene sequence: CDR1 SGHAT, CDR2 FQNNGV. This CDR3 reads CASSLVRGDYGYTF. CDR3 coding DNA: TGTGCCAGCAGCTTAGTGAGGGGTGACTATGGCTACACCTTC.